The 15 T cell receptor beta chains listed next were all sequenced from one sample in a study of control samples from healthy donors and cancer patients. Some clones are missing from TCRdb's copy, which holds only in-frame ones; the method was immunoSEQ multiplex PCR. This table holds some 130,000 clones, approximately 92% found once. Sequences were obtained from blood. Receptors were obtained from a man aged 18-30 years in good health.

The chain has TRBV5-5 and TRBJ2-1; 8 nucleotides agree with TRBD1. The V gene end was trimmed by 0 bases and the J gene end by 2 bases; junction bases not matched to a gene: 1. The CDR3 spans 15 residues. Germline CDR1 is SGHKS and CDR2 is YYEKEE (reference sequence). CDR3 in amino acids: CASSLEGQAYNEQFF. The CDR3 DNA reads as TGTGCCAGCAGCTTGGAGGGACAGGCCTACAATGAGCAGTTCTTC.

This clone is a singleton in its sample. The chain joins TRBV19 to TRBJ1-1; D is unresolved. CDR1 LNHDA and CDR2 SQIVND come from the germline V gene (reference sequence). The CDR3 is made up of 13 amino acids. Trimming cost V 7 bases and J 1 base, with 10 bases left between them. In nucleotides, the CDR3 is TGTGCCAGTAACCCCCGCCGGAACACTGAAGCTTTCTTT. The encoded protein is CASNPRRNTEAFF.

The rearrangement uses TRBV20-1 and TRBJ1-2; D is unresolved. Trimming removed 6 bases at V and 1 base at J, with 6 bases between. The CDR3 has 11 amino acids. CDR1 and CDR2 (germline): DFQATT, SNEGSKA (reference sequence). In DNA, the CDR3 is TGCAGTGCGAGGATTAACTATGGCTACACCTTC. Protein product: CSARINYGYTF.

The chain combines TRBV4-1 with TRBJ2-3; 9 nucleotides agree with TRBD2. Germline-derived CDR1 and CDR2 are MGHRA and YSYEKL. J was trimmed by 5 bases and V by 4 bases; bases with no gene match: 10. The CDR3 is 16 residues long. The CDR3 DNA reads as TGCGCCAGCAGCCTCCAAATAGCGGGGGCAGGAGATACGCAGTATTTT. Translated: CASSLQIAGAGDTQYF.

CDR3 nucleotides: TGTGCCAGTAGTACCGCCTCTAACTATGGCTACACCTTC. This gives the protein CASSTASNYGYTF. The chain has TRBV19 and TRBJ1-2; D is unclear. Germline lookup yields CDR1 LNHDA and CDR2 SQIVND (reference sequence). V was cut by 4 bases and J by 0 bases, with 6 bases left in between. This CDR3 has 13 residues.

CDR3: CASRAAGGDSPLHF. The DNA for the CDR3 is TGCGCCAGCCGCGCGGCGGGGGGCGATTCACCCCTCCACTTT. The V gene is TRBV5-1, the J gene TRBJ1-6, with a tentative D call TRBD1 (6 bases). The CDR3 covers 14 residues. V was trimmed by 7 bases and J by 8 bases, leaving 16 bases between them. Per germline, CDR1 SGHRS and CDR2 YFSETQ.

The gene calls are TRBV7-2 and TRBJ2-5, with D tentatively TRBD1 or TRBD2 (5 bases each). Germline-derived CDR1 and CDR2 are SGHTA and FQGNSA. This CDR3 has 13 amino acids. Trimming took 5 bases from V and 6 from J, leaving 13 bases between them. The CDR3 nucleotides read TGTGCCAGCAGCCCTTTATCGGGACAGACCCAGTACTTC. Protein product: CASSPLSGQTQYF.

As DNA, the CDR3 is TGCGCCAGCAGCCAGGGGGGGCTATCCTACGAGCAGTACTTC. It translates to CASSQGGLSYEQYF. The chain combines TRBV5-1 with TRBJ2-7, with D perhaps matching TRBD1 or TRBD2 (7 bases each). Trimming removed 4 bases from V and 1 base from J, with 12 bases in between. Germline loops: CDR1 SGHRS, CDR2 YFSETQ. The CDR3 is 14 residues long.

Written as DNA, the CDR3 is TGTGCCAGCAGCCTAGTCACTGGTTGGACCCAGTACTTC. Translating gives CASSLVTGWTQYF. The chain has TRBV9 and TRBJ2-5, with D unclear. V lost 4 bases, J lost 7 bases, and 14 bases lay in between. The germline gives CDR1 SGDLS, CDR2 YYNGEE. The CDR3 loop spans 13 amino acids.

The chain couples TRBV15 to TRBJ2-7, with 7 nucleotides matching TRBD1. The CDR3 is 16 residues long. V shed 0 bases, J shed 1 base, and the junction held 6 bases outside the gene matches. In germline, CDR1 is LNHNV, CDR2 YYDKDF (reference sequence). DNA of the CDR3: TGTGCCACCAGCAGAGATAGGGGGCTACCGTCCTACGAGCAGTACTTC. This encodes CATSRDRGLPSYEQYF.

The chain links TRBV7-9 to TRBJ2-3, with 13 bases matching TRBD2. V shed 5 bases, J shed 10 bases, and the junction held 9 bases outside the gene matches. The germline V gene has CDR1 SEHNR and CDR2 FQNEAQ (reference sequence). The CDR3 consists of 15 residues. This CDR3 reads CASSPRGTSGVAQYF. CDR3 DNA sequence: TGTGCCAGCAGCCCCAGAGGGACTAGCGGGGTGGCGCAGTATTTT.

As concerns this clone: The same CDR3 is also encoded by other DNA sequences in this sample. The chain couples TRBV11-2 to TRBJ1-1; D is ambiguous. The V end lost 0 bases, the J end lost 1 base, and 3 bases lay between the germline ends. This CDR3 has 13 amino acids. The germline V gene has CDR1 SGHAT and CDR2 FQNNGV. CDR3 sequence (DNA): TGTGCCAGCAGCTTAGACACGAACACTGAAGCTTTCTTT. Its translation: CASSLDTNTEAFF. Based on the CDR3 plus reference TRBV11-2 and TRBJ1-1, the full variable domain is EAGVAQSPRYKIIEKRQSVAFWCNPISGHATLYWYQQILGQGPKLLIQFQNNGVVDDSQLPKDRFSAERLKGVDSTLKIQPAKLEDSAVYLCASSLDTNTEAFFGQGTRLTVV.

This chain joins TRBV7-2 and TRBJ2-7, with 8 bases matching TRBD2. This CDR3 has 16 residues. Looked up from germline, CDR1 is SGHTA and CDR2 is FQGNSA. J gave up 2 bases and V 1 base, and 7 bases lay outside the gene matches. CDR3 residues: CASSLEGAGVTYEQYF. As DNA, the CDR3 is TGTGCCAGCAGCTTAGAGGGAGCGGGGGTTACCTACGAGCAGTACTTC.

The chain uses TRBV11-3 and TRBJ2-2, with D possibly called TRBD1 or TRBD2 (6 bases each). There are 14 residues in the CDR3. Trimming pared 8 bases from V and 8 bases from J, leaving 18 bases between. CDR1 and CDR2 (germline): SGHNT, YENEEA. CDR3 in DNA: TGTGCCAGCGGGAAGATGCAGGGGACTGGGGAGCTGTTTTTT. It is translated as CASGKMQGTGELFF. Variable domain in full (rest from reference TRBV11-3 and TRBJ2-2): EAGVVQSPRYKIIEKKQPVAFWCNPISGHNTLYWYLQNLGQGPELLIRYENEEAVDDSQLPKDRFSAERLKGVDSTLKIQPAELGDSAVYLCASGKMQGTGELFFGEGSRLTVL.

The chain has TRBV5-5 and TRBJ1-1; TRBD1 is a possible D gene (6 bases). The germline V gene has CDR1 SGHKS and CDR2 YYEKEE (reference sequence). The CDR3 consists of 13 residues. V shed 3 bases and J shed 6 bases, with 12 bases lying between them. The CDR3 here is CASSYGTSSEAFF. As DNA, the CDR3 is TGTGCCAGCAGCTATGGGACATCTTCTGAAGCTTTCTTT.